The clone carrying this T cell receptor beta chain was found many times. Its cognate antigen is unknown. This sample was taken from a study of identical twins. Study-level results: The study based its conclusions on cross-sectional statistical analysis and did not follow the same donors.

TCRdb used MiXCR to reprocess the 5' RACE reads, holding one entry per CDR3 protein. The sample comprises 350,000 or so distinct CDR3 sequences, over 9% of which are singletons, and just over 7% rests with the top ten. Germline CDR1 SEHNR, CDR2 FQNEAQ (reference sequence). V was pared by 3 bases and J by 3 bases, with 5 bases between. The CDR3 runs to 12 residues. These same data were also listed under a study on yellow fever vaccine responses in identical twins.

The receptor was isolated from a woman aged 18-35 years in good health. This sequence joins TRBV7-9 and TRBJ1-1; D is uncertain. Sequencing used CD8+ T cells sorted from blood. For the CDR3, the DNA is TGTGCCAGCAGCTTGTATGACACTGAAGCTTTCTTT. It codes for CASSLYDTEAFF.